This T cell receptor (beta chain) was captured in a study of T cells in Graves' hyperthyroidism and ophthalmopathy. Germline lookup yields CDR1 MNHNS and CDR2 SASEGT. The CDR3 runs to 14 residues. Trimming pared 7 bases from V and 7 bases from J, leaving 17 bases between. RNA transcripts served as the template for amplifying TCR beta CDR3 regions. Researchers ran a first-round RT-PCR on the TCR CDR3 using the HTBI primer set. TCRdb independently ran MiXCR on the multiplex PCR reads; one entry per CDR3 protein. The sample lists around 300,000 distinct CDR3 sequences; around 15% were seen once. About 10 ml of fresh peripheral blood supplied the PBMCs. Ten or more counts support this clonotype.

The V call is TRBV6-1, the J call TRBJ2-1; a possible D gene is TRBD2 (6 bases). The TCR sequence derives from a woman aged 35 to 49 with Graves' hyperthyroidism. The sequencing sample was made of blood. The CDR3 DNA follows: TGTGCCAGCAAACGGGGGAAAGGGCATAATGAGCAGTTCTTC. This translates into CASKRGKGHNEQFF.